The T cell receptor (beta chain) described here comes from a study of blood T cell repertoires in COVID-19 (dated by TCRdb to about 2020). Context from the whole study: Samples covering the acute and convalescent phases of COVID-19 were provided by collaborators in the United States, Italy and Spain. A freely available public database, intended as a resource for researchers studying the immune response to SARS-CoV-2, is where the repertoires were released. The material from the prospective study consisted of cDNA or gDNA derived from T cells, B-cell-depleted T cells, or PBMCs. Samples were obtained from the ongoing ImmuneRACE study (first 160 participants) and from 1,254 subjects provided by 6 global collaborators. Sample metadata almost always included a de-identified subject ID, COVID-19 status, age in years and sex. Subjects who had been exposed to COVID-19, were actively infected with it, or had recovered from it provided the deeply sampled blood TCRbeta repertoires that made up the dataset. Where available, HLA class I and class II types were taken from metadata supplied by the sample provider and were not determined by assay-based typing.

Study-wide conclusions, independent of this receptor: How much clinical and demographic metadata was included differed by source and by participant, and the metadata was provided uncurated.

Whole blood was collected in K2EDTA tubes by collaborating institutions according to the institutions' own protocols. For TCRbeta analysis, collaborators shipped samples as frozen whole blood, isolated PBMCs, or DNA extracted from either of those sample types. Including cysteine and phenylalanine, the CDR3 has 16 amino acids. Left in the record is the CDR3 DNA by itself, 48 bases read in frame from the first base. V and J lose 1 base and 0 bases, and a span of 9 bases separates them. CDR1 and CDR2 (LGHDT, YNNKEL) derive from the germline V gene (reference sequence). With regard to this clone: It lacks a known antigen. The sample holds no much larger clone one base away, and base qualities are not on file.

The immunoSEQ Assay, a bias-controlled multiplex PCR, was used to amplify TCRbeta CDR3 regions from genomic DNA. Concerning the study's data processing: The number of nucleated cells in each sample was estimated from the amplification of reference gene primers within the assay. Sequence reads were collapsed and filtered to measure the absolute abundance of every unique TCRbeta CDR3 rearrangement. For each sample, productive Simpson clonality was calculated as the square root of Simpson's diversity index across productive rearrangements. TCRdb stores this immuneACCESS table with in-frame sequences only. Part of the clones is absent; in the studies checked, under half of the shortfall reflects unresolved V genes, and no reason is known for the rest. V and J calls and clone size come straight from that table; D and trimming were deduced from the DNA. In all, the sample holds around 110,000 clones, and 82% of those were seen once. The ten largest clones take up 7% to 9.5% of the sample.

Source material: peripheral blood. This clonotype was obtained from a man in his sixties or seventies with active or convalescent COVID-19. Here the chain combines TRBV3-1 (or the pseudogene TRBV3-2) and TRBJ2-2; the D gene is not confidently resolved. The CDR3 protein is CASSQGWASNTGELFF. The sequenced DNA is TGTGCCAGCAGCCAAGGATGGGCGTCGAACACCGGGGAGCTGTTTTTT.